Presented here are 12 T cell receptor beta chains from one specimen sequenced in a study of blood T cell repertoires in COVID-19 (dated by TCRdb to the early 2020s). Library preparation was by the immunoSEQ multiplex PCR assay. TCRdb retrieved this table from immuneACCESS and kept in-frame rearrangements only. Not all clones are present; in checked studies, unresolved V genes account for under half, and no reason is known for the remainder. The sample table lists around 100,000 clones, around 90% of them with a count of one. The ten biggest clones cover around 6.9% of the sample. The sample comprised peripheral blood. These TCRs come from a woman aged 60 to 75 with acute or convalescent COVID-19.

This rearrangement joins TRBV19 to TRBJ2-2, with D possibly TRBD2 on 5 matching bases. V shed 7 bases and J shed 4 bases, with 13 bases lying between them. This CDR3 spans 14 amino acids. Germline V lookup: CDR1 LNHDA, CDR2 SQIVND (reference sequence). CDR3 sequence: CASTPFSVTGELFF. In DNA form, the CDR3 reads TGTGCCAGTACCCCTTTTAGCGTCACCGGGGAGCTGTTTTTT.

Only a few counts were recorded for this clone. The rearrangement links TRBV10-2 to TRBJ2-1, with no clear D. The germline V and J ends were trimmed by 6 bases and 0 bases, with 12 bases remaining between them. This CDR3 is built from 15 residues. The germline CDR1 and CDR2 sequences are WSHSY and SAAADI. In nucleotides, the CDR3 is TGCGCCAGCAGCGGAGACTGGAGCTCCTACAATGAGCAGTTCTTC. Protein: CASSGDWSSYNEQFF.

The CDR3 sequence: CASSADRGISYNSPLHF. The CDR3 nucleotides are TGTGCCAGCAGCGCAGACAGGGGGATTTCGTATAATTCACCCCTCCACTTT. The chain links TRBV9 to TRBJ1-6; TRBD1 aligns across 9 bases. With 3 bases clipped from V and 4 bases from J, the junction kept 8 bases outside the gene matches. Germline CDR1 SGDLS, CDR2 YYNGEE. This CDR3 has 17 residues.

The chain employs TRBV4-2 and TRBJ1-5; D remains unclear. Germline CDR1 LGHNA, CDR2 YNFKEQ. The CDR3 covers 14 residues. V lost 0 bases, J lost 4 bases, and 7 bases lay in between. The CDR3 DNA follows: TGTGCCAGCAGCCAAGATTACAGAAATCAGCCCCAGCATTTT. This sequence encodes CASSQDYRNQPQHF.

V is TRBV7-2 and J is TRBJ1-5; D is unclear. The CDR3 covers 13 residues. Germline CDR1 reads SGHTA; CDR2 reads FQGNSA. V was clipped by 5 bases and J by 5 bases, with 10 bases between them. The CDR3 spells CASSTTSYQPQHF. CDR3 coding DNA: TGTGCCAGCAGCACGACATCCTATCAGCCCCAGCATTTT.

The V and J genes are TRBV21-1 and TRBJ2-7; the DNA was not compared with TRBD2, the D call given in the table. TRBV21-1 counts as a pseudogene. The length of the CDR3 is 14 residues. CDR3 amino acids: CASSKGVSSYEQYV. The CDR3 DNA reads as TGTGCCAGCAGCAAAGGCGTTAGCAGCTACGAGCAGTACGTC.

The CDR3 coding sequence is TGCGCCAGCAGCCCCGACCGGACAGGGTTGTCGACCTCTGGGGCCAACGTCCTGACTTTC. As protein: CASSPDRTGLSTSGANVLTF. This chain uses TRBV4-1 with TRBJ2-6; 8 bases are shared with TRBD1. The V gene end was trimmed by 4 bases and the J gene end by 0 bases; junction bases not matched to a gene: 14. Germline lookup yields CDR1 MGHRA and CDR2 YSYEKL. The CDR3 length is 20 residues.

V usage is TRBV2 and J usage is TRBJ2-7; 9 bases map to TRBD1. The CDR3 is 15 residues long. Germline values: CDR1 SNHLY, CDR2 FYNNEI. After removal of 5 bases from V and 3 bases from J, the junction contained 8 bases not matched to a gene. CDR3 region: CASSIGTGRFYEQYF. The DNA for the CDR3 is TGTGCCAGCAGTATTGGGACAGGGAGATTCTACGAGCAGTACTTC.

CDR3 in amino acids: CASSKVMGSLNTEAFF. Here the CDR3 DNA reads TGCGCCAGCAGTAAGGTAATGGGCAGCCTGAACACTGAAGCTTTCTTT. The V call is TRBV10-2, the J call TRBJ1-1, with unresolved D. Per the germline V gene, CDR1 is WSHSY and CDR2 is SAAADI. CDR3 length: 16 residues. Trimming stripped 5 bases from V and 0 bases from J, with 16 bases between.

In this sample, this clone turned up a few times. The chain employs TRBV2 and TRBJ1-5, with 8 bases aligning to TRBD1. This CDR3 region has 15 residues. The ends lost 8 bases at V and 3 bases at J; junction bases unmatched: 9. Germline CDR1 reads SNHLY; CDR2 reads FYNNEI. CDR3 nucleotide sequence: TGTGCCAGCTCTTGGGGACAGGTTATCAATCAGCCCCAGCATTTT. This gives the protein CASSWGQVINQPQHF.

The DNA for the CDR3 is TGTGCCAGCAGCAACATGAACGGGGAGCTGTTTTTT. This sequence encodes CASSNMNGELFF. The V call is TRBV11-1, the J call TRBJ2-2; D is ambiguous. Trimming pared 5 bases from V and 7 bases from J, leaving 8 bases between. This CDR3 has 12 residues. Germline V lookup: CDR1 SGHAT, CDR2 FQDESV (reference sequence).

The CDR3: CASSQVNRAKAFF. Written as DNA, the CDR3 is TGTGCCAGCAGCCAAGTCAACAGGGCGAAAGCTTTCTTT. The rearrangement uses TRBV3-1 (or the pseudogene TRBV3-2) and TRBJ1-1, with D possibly being TRBD1 (6 bases). Germline CDR1 LGHDT, CDR2 YNNKEL (reference sequence). The CDR3 runs to 13 residues. The germline V and J ends were trimmed by 1 base and 9 bases, with 12 bases remaining between them.